Each of the 25 T cell receptor beta chains below was sequenced from the same sample in a study of early T cells in non-severe SARS-CoV-2 infection. TCRdb redid the calling of the 5' RACE reads with MiXCR, one entry per CDR3 protein. The top ten clones hold about a third of a sample with 27,000 or so distinct CDR3 sequences, 6.6% of them seen once. The material sequenced was whole blood. Source of these receptors: an adult who was a healthcare worker with PCR-confirmed SARS-CoV-2 infection or an uninfected control (not recorded which).

In this sample, this clonotype turned up a few times. V gene TRBV19 combines with J gene TRBJ1-2; 7 bases match TRBD1. The germline CDR1 and CDR2 sequences are LNHDA and SQIVND (reference sequence). V was clipped by 11 bases and J by 5 bases; unmatched bases: 14. The CDR3 spans 14 residues. The CDR3 loop is CAGIHTRGKYGYTF. The CDR3 DNA reads as TGTGCCGGTATTCATACCAGGGGGAAGTATGGCTACACCTTC.

This clonotype appeared a few times. The chain carries TRBV7-9 and TRBJ2-7; D not certain. Germline V gene lookup returns CDR1 SEHNR and CDR2 FQNEAQ (reference sequence). The CDR3 has 14 residues. Trimming cost V 1 base and J 2 bases, with 9 bases left between them. The CDR3 DNA follows: TGTGCCAGCAGCTTAGGGAGAATCACCTACGAGCAGTACTTC. Amino acid sequence: CASSLGRITYEQYF.

This clonotype was counted at least ten times. CDR3 residues: CASSERVVGTTEAFF. CDR3 DNA sequence: TGTGCCAGCAGTGAACGGGTTGTCGGGACCACTGAAGCTTTCTTT. J is TRBJ1-1 and V is TRBV2; D is possibly TRBD1 (5 bases). V shed 2 bases and J shed 4 bases, with 14 bases lying between them. CDR3 length: 15 residues. Germline assignment: CDR1 SNHLY and CDR2 FYNNEI.

This clonotype was seen ten or more times. This sequence joins TRBV5-4 and TRBJ2-7; TRBD1 matches 7 bases. The V and J ends lost 4 bases and 3 bases, in that order; junction bases with no gene match: 7. Germline-derived CDR1 and CDR2 are SGHNT and YYREEE (reference sequence). There are 14 residues in the CDR3. The CDR3 region has the DNA TGTGCCAGCAGCCAGACTGACAGGGTCTACGAGCAGTACTTC. Encoded protein: CASSQTDRVYEQYF.

This clonotype occurred many times. The chain is built from TRBV7-6 and TRBJ2-3; maybe TRBD2 (6 bases). The CDR3 spans 16 residues. Germline V gene sequence: CDR1 SGHVS, CDR2 FNYEAQ. Trimming stripped 1 base from V and 4 bases from J, with 15 bases between. The DNA for the CDR3 is TGTGCCAGCAGCTTAGGTCGGGACTGGTACTCAGATACGCAGTATTTT. Amino acids: CASSLGRDWYSDTQYF.

This clonotype was found many times. The chain links TRBV4-2 to TRBJ2-1; the match to TRBD2 covers 9 bases. In germline, CDR1 is LGHNA, CDR2 YNFKEQ. The J segment lost 9 bases and the V segment lost 0 bases, leaving 12 bases of the junction unmatched. The CDR3 consists of 17 residues. CDR3 in DNA: TGTGCCAGCAGCCAAGAATCGCTAGCGGGGAGCCTAGGTGAGCAGTTCTTC. It translates to CASSQESLAGSLGEQFF.

This clonotype turned up a few times. V and J are TRBV12-3 or TRBV12-4 and TRBJ1-1; TRBD1 matches 8 bases. The J segment lost 11 bases and the V segment lost 4 bases, leaving 3 bases of the junction unmatched. This CDR3 is 11 amino acids long. The CDR3 bases are TGTGCCAGCAGTTACAGGGGGATGGCTTTCTTT. Protein sequence: CASSYRGMAFF.

The sample holds many counts of this clonotype. The chain employs TRBV11-1 and TRBJ2-1; no definite D call. This CDR3 is 12 amino acids long. Trimming left V 5 bases short and J 4 bases short, with 6 bases between. Germline lookup yields CDR1 SGHAT and CDR2 FQDESV (reference sequence). The CDR3 region is CASSQQYNEQFF. The CDR3 DNA follows: TGTGCCAGCAGCCAACAGTACAATGAGCAGTTCTTC. The variable domain in full, with the rest retrieved from reference TRBV11-1 and TRBJ2-1, is EAEVAQSPRYKITEKSQAVAFWCDPISGHATLYWYRQILGQGPELLVQFQDESVVDDSQLPKDRFSAERLKGVDSTLKIQPAELGDSAMYLCASSQQYNEQFFGPGTRLTVL.

The table lists this clonotype with many counts. The V call is TRBV20-1, the J call TRBJ2-3, with 15 bases aligning to TRBD2. This CDR3 contains 18 residues. Germline lookup yields CDR1 DFQATT and CDR2 SNEGSKA (reference sequence). J lost 0 bases, V lost 7 bases, and 11 bases had no gene match. Written as DNA, the CDR3 is TGCAGTGTCAGGGGGACTAGCGGGAGGACGACTAGCACAGATACGCAGTATTTT. Translation gives CSVRGTSGRTTSTDTQYF.

There are many counts of this clonotype. In DNA, the CDR3 is TGTGCCAGTAGTAGGGGCGGAAGCTATCAAGAGACCCAGTACTTC. Protein product: CASSRGGSYQETQYF. The genes are TRBV19 and TRBJ2-5, with a possible D match to TRBD1 (5 bases). CDR3 length: 15 residues. Germline lookup yields CDR1 LNHDA and CDR2 SQIVND (reference sequence). The V end lost 4 bases, the J end lost 2 bases, and 14 bases lay between the germline ends.

This clonotype has ten or more counts. J is TRBJ2-1 and V is TRBV10-3; D unresolved. The CDR3 is made up of 15 amino acids. Germline V gene lookup returns CDR1 ENHRY and CDR2 SYGVKD. The germline V and J ends were trimmed by 0 bases and 8 bases, with 14 bases remaining between them. Here the CDR3 reads CAISESPRVGDEQFF. The CDR3 bases are TGTGCCATCAGTGAGTCCCCTCGGGTTGGGGATGAGCAGTTCTTC.

This clonotype occurred many times. The CDR3 sequence: CASRGLAGNTDTQYF. The CDR3 DNA reads as TGTGCCAGCAGAGGACTAGCGGGGAACACAGATACGCAGTATTTT. The rearrangement uses TRBV27 and TRBJ2-3, with TRBD2 matching over 12 bases. The CDR3 length is 15 residues. V was clipped by 6 bases and J by 2 bases; unmatched bases: 3. CDR1 is MNHEY and CDR2 is SMNVEV in the germline V gene (reference sequence).

This clonotype was seen repeatedly, ten times or more. The V call is TRBV7-9, the J call TRBJ2-3, with 13 bases identical to TRBD2. The V gene end was trimmed by 3 bases and the J gene end by 1 base; junction bases not matched to a gene: 13. Germline V gives CDR1 SEHNR, CDR2 FQNEAQ (reference sequence). This CDR3 is built from 20 residues. DNA for the CDR3: TGTGCCAGCAGCTTCGTCTTACCGGGACTAGCGGGGCTCCGCACAGATACGCAGTATTTT. Translating gives CASSFVLPGLAGLRTDTQYF.

In its sample, this clonotype was seen many times. The chain uses TRBV19 and TRBJ2-1; D is ambiguous. There are 15 residues in the CDR3. The V end lost 7 bases, the J end lost 2 bases, and 15 bases lay between the germline ends. Germline lookup yields CDR1 LNHDA and CDR2 SQIVND (reference sequence). The CDR3 is CASTRTAHTYNEQFF. CDR3 DNA sequence: TGTGCCAGTACCAGGACCGCTCACACCTACAATGAGCAGTTCTTC.

This clonotype was counted at least ten times. The V and J genes are TRBV7-2 and TRBJ1-5; no clear D. Germline-derived CDR1 and CDR2 are SGHTA and FQGNSA. CDR3 length: 15 residues. The germline V and J ends were trimmed by 1 base and 1 base, with 8 bases remaining between them. The CDR3 loop is CASSLGGRSNQPQHF. CDR3 coding DNA: TGTGCCAGCAGCTTAGGCGGTCGAAGCAATCAGCCCCAGCATTTT.

This clonotype appeared many times. This chain links TRBV12-3 or TRBV12-4 with TRBJ1-5; perhaps TRBD1 as D (6 bases). With 1 base removed from V and 7 bases from J, the gap between germline ends came to 14 bases. The CDR3 is 15 amino acids. CDR3 sequence reads: CASSLGDNILQPQHF. For the CDR3, the DNA is TGTGCCAGCAGTTTAGGGGACAATATACTGCAGCCCCAGCATTTT.

This clonotype was seen at least ten times. The chain combines TRBV28 with TRBJ2-1; TRBD1 matches at 11 bases. The CDR3 length is 15 residues. The germline CDR1 and CDR2 sequences are MDHEN and SYDVKM. V was clipped by 7 bases and J by 7 bases; unmatched bases: 9. The CDR3 spells CASIGMGQGENEQFF. Here the CDR3 DNA reads TGTGCCAGCATAGGGATGGGACAGGGGGAAAATGAGCAGTTCTTC. Variable domain in full (rest from reference TRBV28 and TRBJ2-1): DVKVTQSSRYLVKRTGEKVFLECVQDMDHENMFWYRQDPGLGLRLIYFSYDVKMKEKGDIPEGYSVSREKKERFSLILESASTNQTSMYLCASIGMGQGENEQFFGPGTRLTVL.

The J gene is TRBJ2-5, the V gene TRBV6-2 or TRBV6-3, with D tentatively TRBD2 (5 bases). The CDR3 loop spans 12 amino acids. Trimming took off 5 bases at V and 7 bases at J, with 11 bases between the two ends. Looked up from germline, CDR1 is MNHEY and CDR2 is SVGEGT. The CDR3 nucleotides read TGTGCCAGCAGTCCCCTTGGGAGGACCCAGTACTTC. It specifies CASSPLGRTQYF.

This clonotype was counted many times. The chain carries TRBV7-9 and TRBJ1-2, with no clear D. Germline assignment: CDR1 SEHNR and CDR2 FQNEAQ (reference sequence). Between the trimmed V and J ends, which lost 4 bases and 4 bases, there was a span of 13 bases. This CDR3 spans 14 amino acids. The CDR3 DNA reads as TGTGCCAGCAGCTCTGCCAGCGGATTCTATGGCTACACCTTC. It codes for CASSSASGFYGYTF.

In the case of this clonotype: A much larger clone lies a single base off, so this may be a read error. The rearrangement uses TRBV2 and TRBJ1-2; 11 bases fit TRBD1. Germline CDR1 SNHLY, CDR2 FYNNEI. J lost 10 bases, V lost 8 bases, and 12 bases had no gene match. This CDR3 region has 14 residues. CDR3 DNA sequence: TGTGCCAGCCGGGACAGGGGGAAAGGCAGCGACTACACCTTC. Encoded protein: CASRDRGKGSDYTF.

This clonotype came up many times. The chain uses TRBV6-5 and TRBJ2-7; D perhaps matches TRBD1 (5 bases). Deletions cut 5 bases from V and 3 bases from J, with 14 bases between. Germline V lookup: CDR1 MNHEY, CDR2 SVGAGI. The CDR3 extends over 14 amino acids. For the CDR3, the DNA is TGTGCCAGCAGTCTTGGGGCCCCCGACTACGAGCAGTACTTC. Translating it yields CASSLGAPDYEQYF.

This clonotype has more than one count but fewer than ten. CDR3 loop: CASSYPRTGITYEQYF. CDR3 coding DNA: TGTGCCAGCAGTTACCCTCGGACAGGGATCACCTACGAGCAGTACTTC. The chain joins TRBV6-2 or TRBV6-3 to TRBJ2-7, with 8 bases lining up with TRBD1. The CDR3 loop spans 16 amino acids. Germline CDR1 MNHEY, CDR2 SVGEGT. V was pared by 2 bases and J by 2 bases, with 8 bases of the junction left unmatched.

This clonotype was detected ten times or more. V and J are TRBV11-2 and TRBJ2-1; TRBD2 aligns across 10 bases. CDR3 length equals 16 residues. After removal of 5 bases from V and 6 bases from J, the junction contained 10 bases not matched to a gene. Germline CDR1 and CDR2: SGHAT and FQNNGV. The CDR3 region is CASSRGGLAAINEQFF. In DNA form, the CDR3 reads TGTGCCAGCAGCCGGGGAGGACTAGCGGCAATCAATGAGCAGTTCTTC. Together with reference TRBV11-2 and TRBJ2-1, the CDR3 gives the full variable domain: EAGVAQSPRYKIIEKRQSVAFWCNPISGHATLYWYQQILGQGPKLLIQFQNNGVVDDSQLPKDRFSAERLKGVDSTLKIQPAKLEDSAVYLCASSRGGLAAINEQFFGPGTRLTVL.

This clonotype was seen many times. This chain links TRBV12-3 or TRBV12-4 with TRBJ2-1, with a tentative D call TRBD2 (5 bases). Trimming removed 2 bases at V and 15 bases at J, with 11 bases between. The CDR3 is made up of 11 amino acids. CDR3 in amino acids: CASSLLPGWFF. In DNA form, the CDR3 reads TGTGCCAGCAGTTTACTGCCGGGGTGGTTCTTC.

This clonotype was seen at least ten times. The J gene is TRBJ2-7, the V gene TRBV7-2; no reliable D call. The germline V gene has CDR1 SGHTA and CDR2 FQGNSA. The CDR3 is made up of 14 amino acids. Deletions cut 1 base from V and 2 bases from J, with 9 bases between. The CDR3 DNA is TGTGCCAGCAGCTTAGAACGCGGTCCCTACGAGCAGTACTTC. It yields the protein CASSLERGPYEQYF.